This entry lists 31 T cell receptor beta chains sequenced from one sample in a study of shared clonotypes between healthy human individuals. Method: immunoSEQ multiplex PCR; TCRdb's copy keeps in-frame clones and lacks some. The top ten clones hold under 0.3% of a sample with fewer than 1 million clones, approximately 97% of them seen once. Positively selected for CCR7, the CD45RO-negative cells used as naive CD8 cells excluded terminally differentiated effector memory CD45RA+ cells. Sequencing used naive CD8+ T cells sorted from blood. The receptors stem from a man aged 30 to 45 in good health.

The chain couples TRBV7-8 to TRBJ2-7; tentative D call: TRBD2 (6 bases). Deletions cut 5 bases from V and 3 bases from J, with 14 bases between. The CDR3 length is 14 residues. The germline V gene encodes CDR1 SGHVS and CDR2 FQNEAQ. DNA for the CDR3: TGTGCCAGCAGCCAATTTGGGACTCGCTACGAGCAGTACTTC. Encoded protein: CASSQFGTRYEQYF. The entire variable domain, with the rest obtained from reference TRBV7-8 and TRBJ2-7, is as follows: GAGVSQSPRYKVAKRGQDVALRCDPISGHVSLFWYQQALGQGPEFLTYFQNEAQLDKSGLPSDRFFAERPEGSVSTLKIQRTQQEDSAVYLCASSQFGTRYEQYFGPGTRLTVT.

The V gene is TRBV30, the J gene TRBJ2-7; 7 nucleotides line up with TRBD1. The trim removed 1 base at V and 1 base at J, leaving 4 bases unmatched. CDR1 is GTSNPN and CDR2 is SVGIG in the germline V gene (reference sequence). The CDR3 contains 14 residues. The CDR3 DNA sequence: TGTGCCTGGAGTGAGACAGGGTTATCCTACGAGCAGTACTTC. Its translation is CAWSETGLSYEQYF. Looking up the rest from reference TRBV30 and TRBJ2-7 gives the full variable domain: SQTIHQWPATLVQPVGSPLSLECTVEGTSNPNLYWYRQAAGRGLQLLFYSVGIGQISSEVPQNLSASRPQDRQFILSSKKLLLSDSGFYLCAWSETGLSYEQYFGPGTRLTVT.

This sequence joins TRBV5-5 and TRBJ2-1; 8 bases agree with TRBD2. This CDR3 comprises 15 residues. Germline V gene sequence: CDR1 SGHKS, CDR2 YYEKEE (reference sequence). Losses at the gene ends were 0 bases for V and 5 bases for J; bases not matched to a gene: 4. DNA of the CDR3: TGTGCCAGCAGCTTGGGTACTAGCGGACACAATGAGCAGTTCTTC. Its protein is CASSLGTSGHNEQFF.

The chain has TRBV7-9 and TRBJ2-7; 10 nucleotides agree with TRBD2. The CDR3 has 14 residues. The junction had 4 bases not matched to a gene; V was cut back by 2 bases and J by 6 bases. The germline V gene encodes CDR1 SEHNR and CDR2 FQNEAQ (reference sequence). In DNA, the CDR3 is TGTGCCAGCAGCTTACTAGCGGGAGAATTCGAGCAGTACTTC. It translates to CASSLLAGEFEQYF.

J is TRBJ1-2 and V is TRBV28; 9 positions match TRBD1. Germline assignment: CDR1 MDHEN and CDR2 SYDVKM. V shed 3 bases and J 8 bases; nucleotides not matched to a gene: 10. CDR3 length: 15 amino acids. Here the CDR3 reads CASSLPGQGPGGYTF. The CDR3 nucleotides are TGTGCCAGCAGTTTGCCGGGACAGGGACCGGGAGGCTACACCTTC.

This clone was counted once. CDR3 DNA: TGTGCCAGCAGCCAAGATGCGGGGTACTACGAGCAGTACTTC. It codes for CASSQDAGYYEQYF. J is TRBJ2-7 and V is TRBV14; D perhaps matches TRBD2 (6 bases). The CDR3 has 14 amino acids. Trimming pared 0 bases from V and 3 bases from J, leaving 9 bases between. The germline V gene encodes CDR1 SGHDN and CDR2 FVKESK.

The chain joins TRBV27 to TRBJ2-1, with 7 bases matching TRBD2. This CDR3 is 15 amino acids long. The V gene end was trimmed by 2 bases and the J gene end by 1 base; junction bases not matched to a gene: 2. Germline CDR1 reads MNHEY; CDR2 reads SMNVEV (reference sequence). CDR3 DNA sequence: TGTGCCAGCAGTTTAGGGACTACTTCCTACAATGAGCAGTTCTTC. Translated, it gives CASSLGTTSYNEQFF.

The chain links TRBV9 to TRBJ2-1; no clear D. Looked up from germline, CDR1 is SGDLS and CDR2 is YYNGEE. Trimming took 4 bases from V and 8 from J, leaving 10 bases between them. The CDR3 has 12 residues. The CDR3 loop is CASSLGLDEQFF. CDR3 sequence (DNA): TGTGCCAGCAGCTTGGGCCTCGATGAGCAGTTCTTC. Full variable domain (outside the CDR3, taken from reference TRBV9 and TRBJ2-1): DSGVTQTPKHLITATGQRVTLRCSPRSGDLSVYWYQQSLDQGLQFLIQYYNGEERAKGNILERFSAQQFPDLHSELNLSSLELGDSALYFCASSLGLDEQFFGPGTRLTVL.

CDR3 in amino acids: CASSTTPGSTSKLFF. The CDR3 nucleotides are TGTGCCAGCAGCACAACCCCAGGGTCGACATCAAAACTGTTTTTT. V and J are TRBV7-8 and TRBJ1-4; a weak D match, TRBD1 (5 bases). V shed 5 bases and J shed 10 bases, with 20 bases lying between them. CDR3 length: 15 residues. From germline, CDR1 is SGHVS and CDR2 FQNEAQ.

V and J are TRBV2 and TRBJ1-1; D uncertain. CDR3 length: 14 residues. In germline, CDR1 is SNHLY, CDR2 FYNNEI. The V and J ends lost 2 bases and 6 bases respectively, with 13 bases between them. This CDR3 is CASSEWVGQAEAFF. The CDR3 nucleotides are TGTGCCAGCAGTGAATGGGTAGGGCAGGCTGAAGCTTTCTTT.

The rearrangement joins TRBV9 to TRBJ2-1; 8 bases align to TRBD2. The germline V gene encodes CDR1 SGDLS and CDR2 YYNGEE. CDR3 length: 14 amino acids. The V segment lost 4 bases and the J segment 6 bases; nucleotides outside the gene matches: 6. The CDR3 sequence is CASSPSGSVNEQFF. CDR3 DNA: TGTGCCAGCAGCCCAAGCGGGAGTGTCAATGAGCAGTTCTTC. Full variable domain (missing parts from reference TRBV9 and TRBJ2-1): DSGVTQTPKHLITATGQRVTLRCSPRSGDLSVYWYQQSLDQGLQFLIQYYNGEERAKGNILERFSAQQFPDLHSELNLSSLELGDSALYFCASSPSGSVNEQFFGPGTRLTVL.

The V call is TRBV14, the J call TRBJ2-7; either TRBD1 or TRBD2 may fit D (5 bases each). Germline CDR1 is SGHDN and CDR2 is FVKESK. The CDR3 covers 13 residues. V gave up 2 bases and J gave up 3 bases, with 8 bases separating them. The CDR3 bases are TGTGCCAGCAGCCAATTTGGGGGCTACGAGCAGTACTTC. Its translation is CASSQFGGYEQYF. Using reference TRBV14 and TRBJ2-7 for the parts outside the CDR3, the full variable domain is EAGVTQFPSHSVIEKGQTVTLRCDPISGHDNLYWYRRVMGKEIKFLLHFVKESKQDESGMPNNRFLAERTGGTYSTLKVQPAELEDSGVYFCASSQFGGYEQYFGPGTRLTVT.

The genes are TRBV4-3 and TRBJ1-1; D may be TRBD1 (5 bases). V lost 5 bases, J lost 4 bases, and 20 bases lay in between. Germline V gene sequence: CDR1 LGHNA, CDR2 YSLEER. The CDR3 sequence is 16 residues long. Here the CDR3 DNA reads TGCGCCAGCAGCGAAAACCCCCGGGGCGCGGGCACTGAAGCTTTCTTT. Protein: CASSENPRGAGTEAFF.

V and J are TRBV18 and TRBJ2-7; 8 nucleotides align to TRBD2. Germline-derived CDR1 and CDR2 are KGHSH and LQKENI. Unmatched junction bases numbered 11, after V lost 3 bases and J lost 1 base. This CDR3 has 17 residues. The CDR3 DNA follows: TGTGCCAGCTCACCTCGGGACGTGGGACTAGAGTCCTACGAGCAGTACTTC. Amino acids: CASSPRDVGLESYEQYF.

The V and J genes are TRBV27 and TRBJ2-7, with D unclear. The germline V gene encodes CDR1 MNHEY and CDR2 SMNVEV (reference sequence). V lost 5 bases, J lost 0 bases, and 14 bases lay in between. The CDR3 totals 15 residues. Here the CDR3 reads CASSPTVIHSYEQYF. The CDR3 DNA sequence: TGTGCCAGCAGTCCCACAGTTATCCACTCCTACGAGCAGTACTTC.

The chain combines TRBV6-1 with TRBJ2-7; D ambiguous. The germline gives CDR1 MNHNS, CDR2 SASEGT. Trimming cost V 10 bases and J 5 bases, with 9 bases left between them. The CDR3 sequence is 10 residues long. The CDR3 DNA reads TGTGCCACCTCCAGAAACGAGCAGTACTTC. Its protein product is CATSRNEQYF.

This clone was found a few times. This sequence joins TRBV11-2 and TRBJ1-2; 7 bases agree with TRBD1. This CDR3 spans 13 amino acids. Per the germline V gene, CDR1 is SGHAT and CDR2 is FQNNGV. The junction had 8 bases not matched to a gene; V was cut back by 8 bases and J by 5 bases. In nucleotides, the CDR3 is TGTGCCAGCGGTGACAGGGATGTATATGGCTACACCTTC. It specifies CASGDRDVYGYTF. The variable domain in full, completed from reference TRBV11-2 and TRBJ1-2, reads EAGVAQSPRYKIIEKRQSVAFWCNPISGHATLYWYQQILGQGPKLLIQFQNNGVVDDSQLPKDRFSAERLKGVDSTLKIQPAKLEDSAVYLCASGDRDVYGYTFGSGTRLTVV.

This sequence joins TRBV9 and TRBJ2-3; 9 bases match TRBD1. This CDR3 is built from 15 residues. Trimming at V came to 2 bases and at J to 6 bases, leaving 7 bases not matched to a gene. CDR1 SGDLS and CDR2 YYNGEE come from the germline V gene. The CDR3: CASSVWDRALDTQYF. The CDR3 region has the DNA TGTGCCAGCAGCGTTTGGGACAGGGCTCTTGATACGCAGTATTTT. The full variable domain, rest sourced from reference TRBV9 and TRBJ2-3, is DSGVTQTPKHLITATGQRVTLRCSPRSGDLSVYWYQQSLDQGLQFLIQYYNGEERAKGNILERFSAQQFPDLHSELNLSSLELGDSALYFCASSVWDRALDTQYFGPGTRLTVL.

The chain links TRBV29-1 to TRBJ2-1, with 8 nucleotides matching TRBD1. Germline CDR1 is SQVTM and CDR2 is ANQGSEA. CDR3 length: 16 amino acids. The V and J ends lost 6 bases and 7 bases, in that order; junction bases with no gene match: 17. The CDR3 DNA reads TGCAGCGTCCGGGTGCCGGACAGGGTAATACAGAATGAGCAGTTCTTC. It translates to CSVRVPDRVIQNEQFF.

This rearrangement joins TRBV9 to TRBJ2-7; possible D gene TRBD1, 5 bases. The CDR3 extends over 13 amino acids. CDR1 and CDR2 from the germline V gene are SGDLS and YYNGEE. Trimming removed 4 bases from V and 4 bases from J, with 12 bases in between. The CDR3 protein is CASSPPDSYEQYF. Written as DNA, the CDR3 is TGTGCCAGCAGCCCCCCCGACAGTTACGAGCAGTACTTC.

The genes are TRBV5-5 and TRBJ2-1; D is unclear. The V and J ends lost 4 bases and 8 bases respectively, with 10 bases between them. Germline CDR1 reads SGHKS; CDR2 reads YYEKEE (reference sequence). The CDR3 extends over 12 amino acids. The CDR3 sequence: CASSVVFDEQFF. The CDR3 coding sequence is TGTGCCAGCAGCGTAGTTTTTGATGAGCAGTTCTTC.

Of note for this clone: The same CDR3 can be traced to other DNA sequences in this sample. The chain employs TRBV27 and TRBJ2-7; D is unclear. Germline lookup yields CDR1 MNHEY and CDR2 SMNVEV (reference sequence). The CDR3 loop spans 14 amino acids. The V gene lost 3 bases and the J gene lost 0 bases, with 9 bases spanning the gap. The CDR3 loop is CASSLAQSSYEQYF. The CDR3 nucleotides are TGTGCCAGCAGTTTGGCGCAATCCTCCTACGAGCAGTACTTC.

The V and J genes are TRBV11-2 and TRBJ2-1, with 12 positions matching TRBD2. Losses at the gene ends were 4 bases for V and 7 bases for J; bases not matched to a gene: 5. This CDR3 comprises 15 residues. Germline V CDR1 and CDR2: SGHAT, FQNNGV. CDR3 coding DNA: TGTGCCAGCAGCTCGAGACTAGCGGGAGTAAATGAGCAGTTCTTC. It yields the protein CASSSRLAGVNEQFF.

The V and J genes are TRBV4-1 and TRBJ1-1, with 9 bases lining up with TRBD1. V shed 1 base and J 5 bases; nucleotides not matched to a gene: 11. Germline values: CDR1 MGHRA, CDR2 YSYEKL. The CDR3 totals 17 residues. The CDR3 nucleotides are TGCGCCAGCAGCCAAGCGGGACAGGGAATGTTTGGTACTGAAGCTTTCTTT. Translation: CASSQAGQGMFGTEAFF.

This chain joins TRBV2 and TRBJ1-1; TRBD1 aligns across 10 bases. Per the germline V gene, CDR1 is SNHLY and CDR2 is FYNNEI. The CDR3 covers 14 residues. J was trimmed by 9 bases and V by 6 bases; bases with no gene match: 10. The CDR3 coding sequence is TGTGCCAGCAGCGGCCGGGACAGGGGATTTCAAGCTTTCTTT. Amino acid sequence: CASSGRDRGFQAFF.

The chain joins TRBV11-2 to TRBJ2-3; D gene ambiguous. Germline-derived CDR1 and CDR2 are SGHAT and FQNNGV. V lost 8 bases, J lost 5 bases, and 8 bases lay in between. The CDR3 length is 11 residues. CDR3 loop: CASVLGDTQYF. CDR3 in DNA: TGTGCCAGCGTTCTCGGAGATACGCAGTATTTT.

The chain has TRBV6-5 and TRBJ2-6; a weak D match, TRBD2 (6 bases). This CDR3 contains 16 residues. Germline-derived CDR1 and CDR2 are MNHEY and SVGAGI. Trimming cost V 2 bases and J 3 bases, with 11 bases left between them. The CDR3 region has the DNA TGTGCCAGCAGTTACCGTGCGGGGCTTGGGGCCAACGTCCTGACTTTC. This sequence encodes CASSYRAGLGANVLTF.

The genes are TRBV29-1 and TRBJ1-1, with 7 bases identical to TRBD1. Germline CDR1 SQVTM, CDR2 ANQGSEA. J lost 4 bases, V lost 6 bases, and 5 bases had no gene match. The CDR3 consists of 12 residues. Here the CDR3 DNA reads TGCAGCGTGCGGACAGGCGCCACTGAAGCTTTCTTT. It translates to CSVRTGATEAFF.

The genes are TRBV27 and TRBJ1-2; D perhaps matches TRBD1 (6 bases). CDR3 length equals 14 residues. V gave up 7 bases and J gave up 8 bases, with 20 bases separating them. Germline V gives CDR1 MNHEY, CDR2 SMNVEV (reference sequence). CDR3 in amino acids: CASTPGGGRRGYTF. CDR3 sequence (DNA): TGTGCCAGCACCCCGGGCGGGGGGCGAAGAGGCTACACCTTC.

The J gene is TRBJ2-3, the V gene TRBV29-1, with D perhaps matching TRBD1 or TRBD2 (6 bases each). V dropped 5 bases and J dropped 8 bases, with 23 bases sitting between them. Germline V lookup: CDR1 SQVTM, CDR2 ANQGSEA. The CDR3 loop spans 15 amino acids. The CDR3: CSVQGRDGGLRTQYF. In DNA, the CDR3 is TGCAGCGTTCAGGGGCGGGACGGCGGACTTCGTACGCAGTATTTT.

The J gene is TRBJ2-7, the V gene TRBV6-5; D is possibly TRBD2 (6 bases). Germline loops: CDR1 MNHEY, CDR2 SVGAGI. The CDR3 has 16 amino acids. The V gene lost 2 bases and the J gene lost 0 bases, with 14 bases spanning the gap. CDR3 nucleotide sequence: TGTGCCAGCAGTTACATCCTAGCGAGGAGCTCCTACGAGCAGTACTTC. It encodes CASSYILARSSYEQYF.